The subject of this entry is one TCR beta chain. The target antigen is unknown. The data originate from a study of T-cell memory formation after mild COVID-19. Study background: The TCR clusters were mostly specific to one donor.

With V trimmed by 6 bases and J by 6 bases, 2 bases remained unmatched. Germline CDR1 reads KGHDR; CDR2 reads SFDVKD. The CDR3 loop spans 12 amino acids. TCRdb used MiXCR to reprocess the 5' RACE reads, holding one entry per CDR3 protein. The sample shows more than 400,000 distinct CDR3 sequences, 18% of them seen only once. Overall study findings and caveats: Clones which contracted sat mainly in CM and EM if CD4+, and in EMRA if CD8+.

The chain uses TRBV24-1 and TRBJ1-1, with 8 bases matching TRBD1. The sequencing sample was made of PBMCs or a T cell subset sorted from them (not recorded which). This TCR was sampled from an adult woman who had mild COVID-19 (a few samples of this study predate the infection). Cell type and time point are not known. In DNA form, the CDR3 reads TGTGCCACCAGTAAACAGGGGGCTGAAGCTTTCTTT. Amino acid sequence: CATSKQGAEAFF.